The 30 T cell receptor beta chains below all came from one sample that was sequenced in a study of T cell responses to AZD1222 COVID-19 vaccine. Only in-frame clones appear in the TCRdb table, and some are missing; sequencing was by immunoSEQ multiplex PCR. The sample has around 160,000 clones, roughly 90% seen once. The sequencing here drew on peripheral blood, taken on day 0 of AZD1222 vaccination. Receptors originate from an adult in good health.

The genes are TRBV5-1 and TRBJ2-2; no firm D call. This CDR3 has 15 residues. The V and J ends lost 2 bases and 3 bases respectively, with 11 bases between them. Per the germline V gene, CDR1 is SGHRS and CDR2 is YFSETQ. The CDR3 protein is CASSFLTMDTGELFF. The CDR3 nucleotides read TGCGCCAGCAGCTTCCTTACTATGGACACCGGGGAGCTGTTTTTT.

This sequence joins TRBV6-2 or TRBV6-3 and TRBJ2-2; the D gene is possibly TRBD2 (5 bases). This CDR3 contains 15 residues. Trimming stripped 2 bases from V and 5 bases from J, with 12 bases between. CDR1 and CDR2 (germline): MNHEY, SVGEGT. The CDR3 reads CASSYRVRGTGELFF. The CDR3 bases are TGTGCCAGCAGTTACCGGGTACGGGGAACCGGGGAGCTGTTTTTT.

The rearrangement joins TRBV5-4 to TRBJ2-3, with TRBD1 matching 7 bases. The CDR3 covers 19 residues. The germline gives CDR1 SGHNT, CDR2 YYREEE (reference sequence). V shed 4 bases and J 1 base; nucleotides not matched to a gene: 18. The CDR3 nucleotides read TGTGCCAGCAGCGCCCTACGATTGACAGGGACCCGTGGCACAGATACGCAGTATTTT. It translates to CASSALRLTGTRGTDTQYF.

The genes are TRBV27 and TRBJ2-1; no firm D call. The CDR3 totals 16 residues. Germline V gene lookup returns CDR1 MNHEY and CDR2 SMNVEV (reference sequence). V was cut by 5 bases and J by 11 bases, with 25 bases left in between. The CDR3 spells CASSPALRLDTMKQFF. CDR3 DNA: TGTGCCAGCAGTCCTGCCCTACGGCTCGATACAATGAAGCAGTTCTTC.

V gene TRBV28 combines with J gene TRBJ1-6; D call uncertain. The CDR3 spans 12 residues. V was shortened by 3 bases and J by 7 bases, with 4 bases between the two germline ends. CDR1 MDHEN and CDR2 SYDVKM come from the germline V gene. CDR3 nucleotide sequence: TGTGCCAGCAGTTTCGGGAATTCACCCCTCCACTTT. Translation gives CASSFGNSPLHF.

V usage is TRBV3-1 (or the pseudogene TRBV3-2) and J usage is TRBJ1-1; TRBD1 is a possible D gene (5 bases). The CDR3 consists of 14 residues. Trimming cost V 1 base and J 2 bases, with 8 bases left between them. Germline CDR1 reads LGHDT; CDR2 reads YNNKEL (reference sequence). CDR3 in amino acids: CASSQADSNTEAFF. Written as DNA, the CDR3 is TGTGCCAGCAGCCAAGCCGACAGTAACACTGAAGCTTTCTTT.

V is TRBV18 and J is TRBJ2-7; D is undetermined. Germline CDR1 KGHSH, CDR2 LQKENI. This CDR3 has 12 residues. The ends were cut back, 2 bases at V and 4 bases at J, with 6 bases in the middle. The CDR3 nucleotides read TGTGCCAGCTCACCAGGGCGATACGAGCAGTACTTC. Protein: CASSPGRYEQYF.

V and J are TRBV4-3 and TRBJ1-1; D remains unclear. Germline CDR1 and CDR2: LGHNA and YSLEER. Between the trimmed V and J ends, which lost 0 bases and 1 base, there was a span of 9 bases. The CDR3 is made up of 15 amino acids. CDR3 bases: TGCGCCAGCAGCCAAGATAATCTGGGGAACACTGAAGCTTTCTTT. Amino acids: CASSQDNLGNTEAFF.

This clone appeared a few times. This chain joins TRBV5-1 and TRBJ2-7, with 8 bases lining up with TRBD2. V lost 1 base, J lost 2 bases, and 2 bases stayed unmatched. The CDR3 is made up of 14 amino acids. Germline CDR1 SGHRS, CDR2 YFSETQ. The CDR3 here is CASSLIGRAYEQYF. CDR3 nucleotide sequence: TGCGCCAGCAGCTTGATCGGGAGGGCCTACGAGCAGTACTTC.

The rearrangement joins TRBV15 to TRBJ2-1; the match to TRBD1 covers 9 bases. The CDR3 runs to 15 residues. CDR1 is LNHNV and CDR2 is YYDKDF in the germline V gene (reference sequence). V was clipped by 4 bases and J by 9 bases; unmatched bases: 10. CDR3 protein: CATSTGTGSVGEQFF. The CDR3 coding sequence is TGTGCCACCAGCACCGGGACAGGGTCGGTGGGTGAGCAGTTCTTC.

In DNA form, the CDR3 reads TGTGCCACCAGTGAAGGCGGCAATCAGCCCCAGCATTTT. Protein: CATSEGGNQPQHF. The chain couples TRBV24-1 to TRBJ1-5; D ambiguous. The V gene lost 4 bases and the J gene lost 2 bases, with 5 bases spanning the gap. The CDR3 extends over 13 amino acids. CDR1 is KGHDR and CDR2 is SFDVKD in the germline V gene.

V gene TRBV12-5 combines with J gene TRBJ2-1; 9 bases align to TRBD2. CDR3 length: 14 residues. The trim removed 6 bases at V and 8 bases at J, leaving 8 bases unmatched. From germline, CDR1 is LGHNT and CDR2 FRNRAP. In DNA form, the CDR3 reads TGTGCTAGTGGCCGGGGACTAGCTGGCGATGAGCAGTTCTTC. It encodes CASGRGLAGDEQFF.

The chain links TRBV7-3 to TRBJ2-2; the D call may be TRBD1 or TRBD2 (7 bases each). Trimming pared 5 bases from V and 5 bases from J, leaving 15 bases between. CDR3 length equals 15 residues. Germline V gene sequence: CDR1 SGHTA, CDR2 FQGTGA. As DNA, the CDR3 is TGTGCCAGCAGCGCCCGACAGGGAGGGACCGGGGAGCTGTTTTTT. Translating gives CASSARQGGTGELFF.

This clone was seen only once. The genes are TRBV27 and TRBJ2-7; TRBD1 matches at 8 bases. V lost 8 bases to trimming and J lost 3 bases; unmatched junction nucleotides: 9. The CDR3 spans 14 residues. Germline V gene sequence: CDR1 MNHEY, CDR2 SMNVEV (reference sequence). CDR3 coding DNA: TGTGCCAGCTCTGCCGGGACAGGTAACTACGAGCAGTACTTC. Its translation is CASSAGTGNYEQYF.

The CDR3, as DNA: TGCGCCAGCAGCTTGCTCTTTCTTAACTCTGGGGCCAACGTCCTGACTTTC. As protein: CASSLLFLNSGANVLTF. The V and J genes are TRBV5-1 and TRBJ2-6; D is undetermined. Germline CDR1 reads SGHRS; CDR2 reads YFSETQ. Between the trimmed V and J ends, which lost 1 base and 0 bases, there was a span of 11 bases. The CDR3 sequence is 17 residues long.

This chain uses TRBV9 with TRBJ2-1; TRBD2 matches 8 bases. This CDR3 is 16 amino acids long. The trim removed 0 bases at V and 4 bases at J, leaving 6 bases unmatched. Germline V gene data show CDR1 as SGDLS and CDR2 as YYNGEE. CDR3 residues: CASSVGGRGDYNEQFF. CDR3 DNA sequence: TGTGCCAGCAGCGTAGGAGGGCGGGGGGATTACAATGAGCAGTTCTTC.

V and J are TRBV19 and TRBJ1-4; 7 nucleotides agree with TRBD1. Germline V gene lookup returns CDR1 LNHDA and CDR2 SQIVND (reference sequence). After removal of 3 bases from V and 0 bases from J, the junction contained 4 bases not matched to a gene. This CDR3 is built from 16 residues. The CDR3 DNA sequence: TGTGCCAGTAGTATGGGACAGACTGCAACTAATGAAAAACTGTTTTTT. Translating it yields CASSMGQTATNEKLFF.

V usage is TRBV13 and J usage is TRBJ2-7; no firm D call. Per germline, CDR1 PRHDT and CDR2 FYEKMQ (reference sequence). The CDR3 is made up of 16 amino acids. V was trimmed by 0 bases and J by 3 bases, leaving 15 bases between them. The CDR3 reads CASSLGFGPPFYEQYF. As DNA, the CDR3 is TGTGCCAGCAGCTTAGGATTTGGACCCCCGTTCTACGAGCAGTACTTC. Full variable domain (rest looked up from reference TRBV13 and TRBJ2-7): AAGVIQSPRHLIKEKRETATLKCYPIPRHDTVYWYQQGPGQDPQFLISFYEKMQSDKGSIPDRFSAQQFSDYHSELNMSSLELGDSALYFCASSLGFGPPFYEQYFGPGTRLTVT.

This chain uses TRBV24-1 with TRBJ2-1; 7 bases are a match to TRBD2. This CDR3 comprises 13 residues. Germline V lookup: CDR1 KGHDR, CDR2 SFDVKD. With 2 bases clipped from V and 9 bases from J, the junction kept 3 bases outside the gene matches. CDR3 protein: CATSDSPGGEQFF. The CDR3, as DNA: TGTGCCACCAGTGATTCCCCGGGGGGTGAGCAGTTCTTC.

This chain uses TRBV27 with TRBJ1-2, with D possibly TRBD1 on 6 matching bases. The CDR3 has 14 amino acids. Between the trimmed V and J ends, which lost 6 bases and 6 bases, there was a span of 17 bases. Germline V lookup: CDR1 MNHEY, CDR2 SMNVEV (reference sequence). CDR3 nucleotide sequence: TGTGCCAGCAGGCACCATCAGGGGTTTGATGGCTACACCTTC. It yields the protein CASRHHQGFDGYTF.

The chain links TRBV9 to TRBJ2-5; no definite D call. The CDR3 is 14 amino acids. V gave up 0 bases and J gave up 1 base, with 7 bases separating them. Germline V gene data show CDR1 as SGDLS and CDR2 as YYNGEE. The CDR3 region is CASSVGGTQETQYF. For the CDR3, the DNA is TGTGCCAGCAGCGTAGGAGGCACCCAAGAGACCCAGTACTTC.

The chain uses TRBV11-2 and TRBJ1-1, with 8 nucleotides matching TRBD1. This CDR3 comprises 15 residues. CDR1 is SGHAT and CDR2 is FQNNGV in the germline V gene. J was trimmed by 4 bases and V by 1 base; bases with no gene match: 5. The CDR3 DNA reads as TGTGCCAGCAGCTTAGGGACAGGGAGGGGCACTGAAGCTTTCTTT. Translation: CASSLGTGRGTEAFF.

The chain carries TRBV28 and TRBJ1-5; D remains unclear. V was trimmed by 2 bases and J by 4 bases, leaving 6 bases between them. Germline CDR1 and CDR2: MDHEN and SYDVKM. The CDR3 is 13 residues long. The DNA of the CDR3 is TGTGCCAGCAGTTTAGTTTCGAATCAGCCCCAGCATTTT. Translating it yields CASSLVSNQPQHF.

The rearrangement uses TRBV25-1 and TRBJ2-7; 7 bases fit TRBD1. Unmatched junction bases numbered 10, after V lost 4 bases and J lost 4 bases. This CDR3 has 15 residues. Germline V CDR1 and CDR2: MGHDK, SYGVNS. CDR3 nucleotide sequence: TGTGCCAGCAGTGGACTCCGGGACAGAGGTTACGAGCAGTACTTC. Translating it yields CASSGLRDRGYEQYF.

A remark on this clone: The sample contains more than one DNA sequence encoding this CDR3. The DNA of the CDR3 is TGTGCCAGCAGTTACTTTGGACCGAGCACAGATACGCAGTATTTT. This encodes CASSYFGPSTDTQYF. The chain has TRBV6-2 or TRBV6-3 and TRBJ2-3; D not certain. The CDR3 totals 15 residues. V lost 1 base and J 0 bases, leaving 8 bases between the germline ends. CDR1 is MNHEY and CDR2 is SVGEGT in the germline V gene.

The chain employs TRBV2 and TRBJ1-6; D is possibly TRBD1 (6 bases). V was shortened by 6 bases and J by 0 bases, with 21 bases between the two germline ends. CDR3 length equals 19 residues. Germline V gene sequence: CDR1 SNHLY, CDR2 FYNNEI. The CDR3 reads CASSVETGTLSSYNSPLHF. CDR3 coding DNA: TGTGCCAGCAGCGTAGAGACCGGGACACTTAGCTCCTATAATTCACCCCTCCACTTT.

Only a few counts were recorded for this clone. DNA of the CDR3: TGTGCCGGGAGAAAGGGGCCAGGGGAAGGAAATGAGCAGTTCTTC. Translating gives CAGRKGPGEGNEQFF. The V call is TRBV6-5, the J call TRBJ2-1, with TRBD1 as a possible D gene (6 bases). Germline V lookup: CDR1 MNHEY, CDR2 SVGAGI. V was trimmed by 11 bases and J by 7 bases, leaving 24 bases between them. This CDR3 spans 15 amino acids.

This sequence joins TRBV2 and TRBJ1-2; 9 positions agree with TRBD1. The CDR3 loop spans 13 amino acids. With 6 bases clipped from V and 6 bases from J, the junction kept 5 bases outside the gene matches. CDR1 and CDR2 (germline): SNHLY, FYNNEI. CDR3 residues: CASRETGGDGYTF. The CDR3, as DNA: TGTGCCAGCAGGGAGACAGGGGGGGATGGCTACACCTTC. Full variable domain (rest looked up from reference TRBV2 and TRBJ1-2): EPEVTQTPSHQVTQMGQEVILRCVPISNHLYFYWYRQILGQKVEFLVSFYNNEISEKSEIFDDQFSVERPDGSNFTLKIRSTKLEDSAMYFCASRETGGDGYTFGSGTRLTVV.

The chain combines TRBV3-1 (or the pseudogene TRBV3-2) with TRBJ1-1; 7 bases match TRBD1. Germline lookup yields CDR1 LGHDT and CDR2 YNNKEL (reference sequence). V lost 6 bases, J lost 7 bases, and 8 bases stayed unmatched. The CDR3 sequence is 13 residues long. In DNA, the CDR3 is TGTGCCAGCAGGGTAGACAGGGCCCTTGAAGCTTTCTTT. It translates to CASRVDRALEAFF.

The CDR3 loop reads CASSIYGGATMFF. The CDR3 DNA follows: TGTGCCAGCAGCATATACGGGGGGGCCACAATGTTCTTC. The V gene is TRBV6-5, the J gene TRBJ2-1, with 8 bases lining up with TRBD2. The CDR3 totals 13 residues. V gave up 6 bases and J gave up 15 bases; unmatched junction bases: 13. Germline V gene sequence: CDR1 MNHEY, CDR2 SVGAGI.